A selection of T cell receptor beta chains follows, all from one sample in a study of T cell repertoires in cytomegalovirus infection. From the reads, TCRdb called clonotypes with MiXCR, one entry per CDR3 protein. The table records under 350,000 distinct CDR3 sequences, 8% to 10% of them present only once. Source material: PBMCs. Receptors originate from a human donor in good health (CMV status not recorded). Some clones in this sample may be carry-over from other donors' samples. Each CDR3 is given with its conserved first and last residue. The D gene is left open where the match is weak. Some rows have no size entry. The others give once, few or many, or a class for an expanded clone.

>TRBV7-2|TRBJ2-7|TRBD1|many
TGTGCCAGCAGCTTAGGTTATAGGACAGGGGACTACGAGCAGTACTTC
CASSLGYRTGDYEQYF
>TRBV7-2|TRBJ1-5|NA|many
TGTGCCAGCAGCTTAGGGGTCCCCAGGATCAATCAGCCCCAGCATTTT
CASSLGVPRINQPQHF
>TRBV7-2|TRBJ2-5|TRBD1|many
TGTGCCAGCAGCCGTGACAGGGGGCAAGAGACCCAGTACTTC
CASSRDRGQETQYF
>TRBV6-2/TRBV6-3|TRBJ2-6|NA|few
TGTGCCAGCACTTTTTTCCCTGGAGAGGGGATCTCTGGGGCCAACGTCCTGACTTTC
CASTFFPGEGISGANVLTF
>TRBV7-9|TRBJ1-2|NA|few
TGTGCCAGCAGCTTGGAGAACAGTGGCTACACCTTC
CASSLENSGYTF
>TRBV7-2|TRBJ2-3|NA|NA
TGTGCCAGCAGCTTAGCGCGATCGGGGCATACGCAGTATTTT
CASSLARSGHTQYF
>TRBV7-2|TRBJ1-2|TRBD1|NA
TGTGCCAGCAGCCCGGGGTGGGGCAGGGGGTCTTTTGGCTACACCTTC
CASSPGWGRGSFGYTF
>TRBV13|TRBJ2-7|TRBD2|NA
TGTGCCAGCAGCCGAAACACCGGGGGGGAGCAGTACTTC
CASSRNTGGEQYF
>TRBV12-3/TRBV12-4|TRBJ2-7|TRBD2|few
TGTGCCAGCACTATGGCGGGGGGCCCTCCCGTCTACGAGCAGTACTTC
CASTMAGGPPVYEQYF
>TRBV20-1|TRBJ1-2|NA|few
TGCAGTGCTCCTGGGGGCAGCCAGACGGGTGGCTACACCTTC
CSAPGGSQTGGYTF
>TRBV6-1|TRBJ2-1|NA|few
TGTGCCAGCACCCCGTCCCGGGGGGCGAAGAATGAGCAGTTCTTC
CASTPSRGAKNEQFF
>TRBV5-4|TRBJ2-7|NA|NA
TGTGCCAGCAGCCCGGGACTCCAACCCAACGAGCAGTACTTC
CASSPGLQPNEQYF
>TRBV6-1|TRBJ1-1|NA|many
TGTGCCAGCCGGCCTAGGACAGTAACTGAAGCTTTCTTT
CASRPRTVTEAFF
>TRBV7-8|TRBJ2-7|NA|many
TGTGCCAGCAGCCGGACTCGAGACTACGAGCAGTACTTC
CASSRTRDYEQYF
>TRBV7-3|TRBJ2-1|NA|few
TGTGCCAGCAGCTTCAGCCATAAGAATGAGCAGTTCTTC
CASSFSHKNEQFF
>TRBV12-3/TRBV12-4|TRBJ2-3|NA|many
TGTGCCAGCAGTTTCGAGGGAACGGTCACAGATACGCAGTATTTT
CASSFEGTVTDTQYF
>TRBV7-2|TRBJ2-3|TRBD2|many
TGTGCCAGCAGCTTAAAGCTAGCGGGACCTCGAACAGATACGCAGTATTTT
CASSLKLAGPRTDTQYF
>TRBV28|TRBJ2-7|TRBD2|few
TGTGCCAGCAGTTCCGGACTAGCGGGATTTCTCTACGAGCAGTACTTC
CASSSGLAGFLYEQYF
>TRBV7-2|TRBJ2-5|NA|NA
TGTGCCAGCAGCCCCAGTAATCAAGAGACCCAGTACTTC
CASSPSNQETQYF
>TRBV12-5|TRBJ1-5|NA|NA
TGTGCTAGTGGTTTGAGGGGGGCTCTTGACAATCAGCCCCAGCATTTT
CASGLRGALDNQPQHF
>TRBV19|TRBJ1-1|TRBD1|NA
TGTGCCAGTAGTATCGGACAGGGGGCAGCCGGTTGGAACACTGAAGCTTTCTTT
CASSIGQGAAGWNTEAFF